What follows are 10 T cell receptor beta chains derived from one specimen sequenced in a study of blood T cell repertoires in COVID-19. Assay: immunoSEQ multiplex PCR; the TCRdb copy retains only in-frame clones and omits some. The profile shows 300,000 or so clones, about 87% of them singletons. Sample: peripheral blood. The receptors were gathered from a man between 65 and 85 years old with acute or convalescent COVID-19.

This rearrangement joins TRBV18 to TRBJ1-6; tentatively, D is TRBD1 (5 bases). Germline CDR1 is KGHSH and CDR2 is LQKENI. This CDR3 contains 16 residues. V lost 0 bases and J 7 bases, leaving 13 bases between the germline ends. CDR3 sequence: CASSPPGRDRNSPLHF. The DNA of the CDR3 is TGTGCCAGCTCACCACCGGGGCGGGATAGGAATTCACCCCTCCACTTT.

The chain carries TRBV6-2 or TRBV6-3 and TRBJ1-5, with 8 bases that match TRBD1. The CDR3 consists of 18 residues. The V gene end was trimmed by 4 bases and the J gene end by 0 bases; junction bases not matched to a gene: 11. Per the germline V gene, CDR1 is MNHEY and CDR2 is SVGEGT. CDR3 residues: CASSSSGGIPASNQPQHF. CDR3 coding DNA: TGTGCCAGCAGTTCCTCAGGGGGCATCCCCGCTAGCAATCAGCCCCAGCATTTT.

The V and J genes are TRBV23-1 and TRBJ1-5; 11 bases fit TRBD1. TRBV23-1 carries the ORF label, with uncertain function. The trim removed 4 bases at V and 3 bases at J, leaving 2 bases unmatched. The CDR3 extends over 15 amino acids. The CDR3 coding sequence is TGCGCCAGCAGTCGGACAGGGGGCTTCAATCAGCCCCAGCATTTT. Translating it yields CASSRTGGFNQPQHF.

The CDR3 protein is CATRRAQAYEQYF. CDR3 coding DNA: TGTGCCACCCGACGGGCACAGGCCTACGAGCAGTACTTC. The chain couples TRBV27 to TRBJ2-7; D may be TRBD1 (5 bases). CDR1 and CDR2 from the germline V gene are MNHEY and SMNVEV (reference sequence). V was cut by 10 bases and J by 2 bases, with 15 bases left in between. This CDR3 region has 13 residues.

The CDR3 region is CAISDREGNSNQPQHF. The CDR3 DNA sequence: TGTGCCATCAGTGACAGGGAGGGGAATAGCAATCAGCCCCAGCATTTT. The chain recombines TRBV10-3 with TRBJ1-5; TRBD1 might be the D (5 bases). Germline CDR1 reads ENHRY; CDR2 reads SYGVKD. Trimming pared 3 bases from V and 0 bases from J, leaving 12 bases between. The CDR3 has 16 amino acids.

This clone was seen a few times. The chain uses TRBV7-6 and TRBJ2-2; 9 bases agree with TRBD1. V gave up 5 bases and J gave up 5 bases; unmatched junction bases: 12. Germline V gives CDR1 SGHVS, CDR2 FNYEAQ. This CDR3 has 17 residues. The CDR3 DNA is TGTGCCAGCAGCGAGGGACAGGGTGGTTTTCGGACCGGGGAGCTGTTTTTT. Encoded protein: CASSEGQGGFRTGELFF.

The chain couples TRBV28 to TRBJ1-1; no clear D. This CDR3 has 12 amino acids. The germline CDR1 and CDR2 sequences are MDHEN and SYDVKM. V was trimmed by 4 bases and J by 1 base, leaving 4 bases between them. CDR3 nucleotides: TGTGCCAGCAGTTACAGGAACACTGAAGCTTTCTTT. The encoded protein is CASSYRNTEAFF.

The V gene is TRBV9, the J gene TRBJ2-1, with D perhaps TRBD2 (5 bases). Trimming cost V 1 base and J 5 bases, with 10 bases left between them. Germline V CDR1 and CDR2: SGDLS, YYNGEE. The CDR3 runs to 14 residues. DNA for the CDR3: TGTGCCAGCAGCGTACCTGGGAGAAACAATGAGCAGTTCTTC. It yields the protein CASSVPGRNNEQFF.

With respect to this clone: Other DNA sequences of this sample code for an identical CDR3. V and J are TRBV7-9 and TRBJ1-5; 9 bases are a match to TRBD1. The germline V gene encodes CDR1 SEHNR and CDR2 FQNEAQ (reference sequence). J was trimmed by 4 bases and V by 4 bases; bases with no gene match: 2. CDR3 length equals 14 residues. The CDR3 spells CASSSGQGNQPQHF. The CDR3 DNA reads TGTGCCAGCAGCTCCGGACAGGGGAATCAGCCCCAGCATTTT.

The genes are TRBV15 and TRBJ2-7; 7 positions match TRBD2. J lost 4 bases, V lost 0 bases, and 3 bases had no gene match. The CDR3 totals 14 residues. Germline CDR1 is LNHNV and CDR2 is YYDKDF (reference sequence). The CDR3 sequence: CATSRDSGRYEQYF. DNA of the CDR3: TGTGCCACCAGCAGAGATTCCGGGAGGTACGAGCAGTACTTC.